This TCR beta chain derives from a study of tumor-infiltrating lymphocytes in oesophageal squamous cell carcinoma. TCRdb ran MiXCR on the PCR reads and lists one entry per CDR3 protein. The top ten hold 15% to 20% of the sample, which has tens of thousands of distinct CDR3 sequences, about a third seen once. Comments on this clonotype: The conserved final phenylalanine or tryptophan is absent from the CDR3, which likely points to a read error. It is unclear where the CDR3 begins or ends on the DNA, so no DNA is shown, and the CDR3 is as TCRdb lists it.

Germline V gene sequence: CDR1 SGHVS, CDR2 FNYEAQ. Termini included, the CDR3 measures 14 amino acids. The sample was esophageal tumor tissue. The clonotype comes from a female donor with esophageal squamous cell carcinoma. The chain employs TRBV7-6 and TRBJ2-6; no check of the table's D call, TRBD1, against the DNA was made. This CDR3 is CASSLVLGEQFFGA.